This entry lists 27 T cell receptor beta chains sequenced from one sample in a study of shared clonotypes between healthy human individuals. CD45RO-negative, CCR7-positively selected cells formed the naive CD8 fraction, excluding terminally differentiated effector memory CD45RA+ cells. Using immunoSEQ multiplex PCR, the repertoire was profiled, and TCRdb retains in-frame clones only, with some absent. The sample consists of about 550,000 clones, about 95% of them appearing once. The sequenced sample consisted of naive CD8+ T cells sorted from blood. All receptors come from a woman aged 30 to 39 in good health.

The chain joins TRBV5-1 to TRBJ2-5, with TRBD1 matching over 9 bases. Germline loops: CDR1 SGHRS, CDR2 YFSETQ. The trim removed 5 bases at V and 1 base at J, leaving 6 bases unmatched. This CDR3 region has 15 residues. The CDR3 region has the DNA TGCGCCAGCAGTCAATACAGGGGGCGCCAAGAGACCCAGTACTTC. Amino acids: CASSQYRGRQETQYF.

The CDR3 loop reads CASSSWTSYNEQFF. The CDR3 coding sequence is TGTGCCAGCAGCTCTTGGACTAGCTACAATGAGCAGTTCTTC. The V gene is TRBV7-6, the J gene TRBJ2-1; TRBD2 aligns across 7 bases. Germline CDR1 and CDR2: SGHVS and FNYEAQ. Trimming at V came to 4 bases and at J to 3 bases, leaving 3 bases not matched to a gene. This CDR3 has 14 amino acids.

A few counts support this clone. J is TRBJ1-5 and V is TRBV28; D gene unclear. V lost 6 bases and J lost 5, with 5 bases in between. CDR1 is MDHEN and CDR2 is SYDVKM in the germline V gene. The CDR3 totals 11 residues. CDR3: CASSQYQPQHF. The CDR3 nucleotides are TGTGCCAGCAGCCAATATCAGCCCCAGCATTTT.

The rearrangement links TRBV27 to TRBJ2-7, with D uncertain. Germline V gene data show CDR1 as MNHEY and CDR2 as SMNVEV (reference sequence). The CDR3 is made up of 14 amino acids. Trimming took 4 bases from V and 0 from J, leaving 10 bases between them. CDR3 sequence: CASSSGAHSYEQYF. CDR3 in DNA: TGTGCCAGCAGTTCCGGCGCTCACTCCTACGAGCAGTACTTC.

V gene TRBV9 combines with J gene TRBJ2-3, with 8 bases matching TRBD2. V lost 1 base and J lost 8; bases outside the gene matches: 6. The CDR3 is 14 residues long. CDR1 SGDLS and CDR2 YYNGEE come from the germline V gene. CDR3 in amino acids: CASSVYSGRGTQYF. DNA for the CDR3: TGTGCCAGCAGCGTATACAGCGGGAGAGGTACGCAGTATTTT.

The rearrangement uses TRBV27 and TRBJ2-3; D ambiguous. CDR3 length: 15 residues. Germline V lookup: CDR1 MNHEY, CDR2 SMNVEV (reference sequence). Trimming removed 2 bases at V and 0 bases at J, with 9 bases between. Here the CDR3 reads CASSLGGYSTDTQYF. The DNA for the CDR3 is TGTGCCAGCAGTTTAGGCGGTTATAGCACAGATACGCAGTATTTT.

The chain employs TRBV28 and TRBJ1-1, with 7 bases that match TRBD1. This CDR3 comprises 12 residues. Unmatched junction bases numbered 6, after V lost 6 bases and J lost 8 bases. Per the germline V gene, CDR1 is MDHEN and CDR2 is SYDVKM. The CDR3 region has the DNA TGTGCCAGCAGCTGGACAGGCCGCGAAGCTTTCTTT. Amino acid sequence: CASSWTGREAFF. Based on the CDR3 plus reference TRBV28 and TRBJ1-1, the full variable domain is DVKVTQSSRYLVKRTGEKVFLECVQDMDHENMFWYRQDPGLGLRLIYFSYDVKMKEKGDIPEGYSVSREKKERFSLILESASTNQTSMYLCASSWTGREAFFGQGTRLTVV.

The CDR3, as DNA: TGCGCCAGCAGTGAAGGACTGTCCGAATCCTACGAGCAGTACTTC. Amino acid sequence: CASSEGLSESYEQYF. This rearrangement joins TRBV10-1 to TRBJ2-7; TRBD2 might be the D (5 bases). V dropped 3 bases and J dropped 1 base, with 13 bases sitting between them. Germline assignment: CDR1 WNHNN and CDR2 SYGVQD (reference sequence). The CDR3 has 15 amino acids.

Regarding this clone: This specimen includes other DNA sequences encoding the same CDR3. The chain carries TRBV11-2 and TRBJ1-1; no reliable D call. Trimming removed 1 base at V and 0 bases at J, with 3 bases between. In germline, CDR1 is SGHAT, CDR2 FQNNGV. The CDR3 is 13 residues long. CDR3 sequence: CASSLGLNTEAFF. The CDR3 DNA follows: TGTGCCAGCAGCTTAGGCTTGAACACTGAAGCTTTCTTT.

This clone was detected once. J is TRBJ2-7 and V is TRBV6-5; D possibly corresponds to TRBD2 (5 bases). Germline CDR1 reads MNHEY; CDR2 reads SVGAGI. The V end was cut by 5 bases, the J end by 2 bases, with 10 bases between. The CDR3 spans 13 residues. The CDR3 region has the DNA TGTGCCAGCAGTGCCGGACTTGCCTACGAGCAGTACTTC. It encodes CASSAGLAYEQYF.

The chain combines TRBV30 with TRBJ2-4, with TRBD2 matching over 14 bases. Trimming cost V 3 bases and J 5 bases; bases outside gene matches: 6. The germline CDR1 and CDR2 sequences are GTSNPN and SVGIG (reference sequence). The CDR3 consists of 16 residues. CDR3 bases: TGTGCCTGGAGCACCGGGACTAGCGGGAGACAAAACATTCAGTACTTC. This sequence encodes CAWSTGTSGRQNIQYF.

The CDR3 DNA follows: TGTGCCAGCAGTACCCAAACAGGGTCCGGGGAGCTGTTTTTT. It codes for CASSTQTGSGELFF. This rearrangement joins TRBV27 to TRBJ2-2; D might be TRBD1 (6 bases). CDR1 and CDR2 (germline): MNHEY, SMNVEV (reference sequence). This CDR3 region has 14 residues. V was pared by 5 bases and J by 6 bases, with 13 bases between.

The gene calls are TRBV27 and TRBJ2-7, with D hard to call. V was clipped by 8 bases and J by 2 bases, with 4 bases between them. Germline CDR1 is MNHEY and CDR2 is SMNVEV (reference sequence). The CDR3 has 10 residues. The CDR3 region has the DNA TGTGCCAGCGGTGCCTACGAGCAGTACTTC. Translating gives CASGAYEQYF.

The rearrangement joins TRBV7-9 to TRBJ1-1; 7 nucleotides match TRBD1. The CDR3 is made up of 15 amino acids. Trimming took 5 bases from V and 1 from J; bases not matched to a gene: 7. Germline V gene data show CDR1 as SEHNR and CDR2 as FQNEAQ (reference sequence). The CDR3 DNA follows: TGTGCCAGCAGCCCCAGGACAGGAAAGAACACTGAAGCTTTCTTT. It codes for CASSPRTGKNTEAFF.

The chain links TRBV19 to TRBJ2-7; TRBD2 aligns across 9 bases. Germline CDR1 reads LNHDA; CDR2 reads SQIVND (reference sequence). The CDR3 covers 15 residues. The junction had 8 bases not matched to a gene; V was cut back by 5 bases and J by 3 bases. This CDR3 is CASSLSSGDIYEQYF. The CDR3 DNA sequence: TGTGCCAGTAGTTTATCTAGCGGGGACATCTACGAGCAGTACTTC.

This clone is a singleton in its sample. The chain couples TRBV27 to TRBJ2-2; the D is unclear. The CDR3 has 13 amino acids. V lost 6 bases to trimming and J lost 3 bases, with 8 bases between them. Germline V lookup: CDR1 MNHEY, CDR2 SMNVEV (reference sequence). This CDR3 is CASRGVYTGELFF. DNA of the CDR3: TGTGCCAGCAGAGGAGTTTACACCGGGGAGCTGTTTTTT.

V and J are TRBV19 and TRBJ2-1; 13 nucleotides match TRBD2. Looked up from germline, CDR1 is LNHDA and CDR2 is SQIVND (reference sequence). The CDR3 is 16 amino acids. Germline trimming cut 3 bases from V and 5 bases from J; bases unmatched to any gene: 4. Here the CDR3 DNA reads TGTGCCAGTAGTATTAGGACTAGCGGGAGCCACAATGAGCAGTTCTTC. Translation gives CASSIRTSGSHNEQFF.

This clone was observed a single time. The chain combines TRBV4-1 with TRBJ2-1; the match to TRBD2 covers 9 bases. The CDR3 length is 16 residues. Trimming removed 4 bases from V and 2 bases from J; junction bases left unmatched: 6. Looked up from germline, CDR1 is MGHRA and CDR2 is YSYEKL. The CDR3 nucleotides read TGCGCCAGCAGCCCTCCACAGCGGGAGGCCTACAATGAGCAGTTCTTC. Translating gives CASSPPQREAYNEQFF.

The DNA of the CDR3 is TGTGCCAGCGAACCTCGGGACAGGGCGAACACCGGGGAGCTGTTTTTT. Encoded protein: CASEPRDRANTGELFF. The V and J genes are TRBV19 and TRBJ2-2; 9 bases agree with TRBD1. J lost 0 bases, V lost 9 bases, and 8 bases had no gene match. Germline V gives CDR1 LNHDA, CDR2 SQIVND (reference sequence). This CDR3 is 16 amino acids long.

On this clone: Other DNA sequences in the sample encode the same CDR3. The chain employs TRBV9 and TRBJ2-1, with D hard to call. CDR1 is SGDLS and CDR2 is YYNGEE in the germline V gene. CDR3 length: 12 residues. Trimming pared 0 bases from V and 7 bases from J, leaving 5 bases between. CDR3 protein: CASSVEANEQFF. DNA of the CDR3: TGTGCCAGCAGCGTAGAGGCTAATGAGCAGTTCTTC.

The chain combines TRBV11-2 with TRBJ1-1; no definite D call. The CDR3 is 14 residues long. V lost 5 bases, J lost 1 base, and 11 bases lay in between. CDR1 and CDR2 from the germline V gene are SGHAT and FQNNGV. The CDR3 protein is CASSPLRQNTEAFF. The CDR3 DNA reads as TGTGCCAGCAGCCCCCTCAGACAGAACACTGAAGCTTTCTTT.

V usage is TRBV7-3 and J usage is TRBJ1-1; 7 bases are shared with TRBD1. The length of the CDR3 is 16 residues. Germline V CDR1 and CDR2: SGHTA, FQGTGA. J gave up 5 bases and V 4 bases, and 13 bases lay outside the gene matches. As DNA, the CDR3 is TGTGCCAGCAGCTCGGCTTTAAGGGGGCTTGTGACTGAAGCTTTCTTT. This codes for CASSSALRGLVTEAFF.

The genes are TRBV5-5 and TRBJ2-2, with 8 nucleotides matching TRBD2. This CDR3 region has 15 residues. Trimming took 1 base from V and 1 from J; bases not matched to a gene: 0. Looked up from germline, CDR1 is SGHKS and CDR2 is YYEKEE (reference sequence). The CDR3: CASSLTSGNTGELFF. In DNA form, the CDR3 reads TGTGCCAGCAGCTTGACTAGCGGGAACACCGGGGAGCTGTTTTTT.

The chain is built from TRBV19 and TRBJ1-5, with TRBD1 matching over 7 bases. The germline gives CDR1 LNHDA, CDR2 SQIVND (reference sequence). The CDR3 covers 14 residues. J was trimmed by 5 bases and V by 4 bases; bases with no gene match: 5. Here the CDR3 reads CASSSDRVDQPQHF. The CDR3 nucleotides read TGTGCCAGTAGTAGTGACAGGGTGGATCAGCCCCAGCATTTT.

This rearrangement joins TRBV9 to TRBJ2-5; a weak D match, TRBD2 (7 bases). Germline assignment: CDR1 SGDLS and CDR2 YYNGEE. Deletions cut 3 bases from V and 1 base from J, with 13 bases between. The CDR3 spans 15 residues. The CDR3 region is CASSASRGGQETQYF. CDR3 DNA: TGTGCCAGCAGCGCCAGTAGGGGGGGCCAAGAGACCCAGTACTTC.

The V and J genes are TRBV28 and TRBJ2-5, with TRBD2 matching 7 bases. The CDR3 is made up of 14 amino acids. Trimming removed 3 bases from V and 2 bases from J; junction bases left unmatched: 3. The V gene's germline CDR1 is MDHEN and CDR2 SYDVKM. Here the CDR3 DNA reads TGTGCCAGCAGTTTTTGGGGAGGGCAAGAGACCCAGTACTTC. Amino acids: CASSFWGGQETQYF.

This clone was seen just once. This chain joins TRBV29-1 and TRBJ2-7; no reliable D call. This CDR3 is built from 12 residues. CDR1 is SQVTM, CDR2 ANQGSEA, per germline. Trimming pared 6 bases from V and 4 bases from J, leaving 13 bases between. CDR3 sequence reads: CSVIQVGYEQYF. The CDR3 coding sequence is TGCAGCGTAATCCAGGTCGGGTACGAGCAGTACTTC.